This is a list of T cell receptor beta chains from one sample in a study of spatial heterogeneity in lung cancer. TCRdb re-called the 5' RACE reads through MiXCR, storing one row per CDR3 protein. This repertoire shows approximately 9,600 distinct CDR3 sequences, roughly an eighth found once; its top ten account for 10% to 13%. The sample was lung tumor tissue, taken at surgery. The receptors derive from a male donor with early-stage non-small cell lung cancer. CDR3s include the opening cysteine and the closing phenylalanine or tryptophan. The order of the fields is D gene, CDR3 length, V gene, J gene, clone size, CDR3 DNA, CDR3 protein. A D gene is named only where the DNA matches it firmly. A row's size may be missing; if present it is once, few, many or a size class.

TRBD1,14,TRBV12-3/TRBV12-4,TRBJ1-1,few,TGTGCCAGCAGCCTCTTGACAGGGGGGGATGAAGCTTTCTTT,CASSLLTGGDEAFF
NA,14,TRBV20-1,TRBJ1-1,many,TGCAGTGCTAGAGTCGGCCCAGGGATCACTGAAGCTTTCTTT,CSARVGPGITEAFF
NA,8,TRBV20-1,TRBJ1-2,medium-sized,TGCAGTGCAGGGGGCTACACCTTC,CSAGGYTF
NA,15,TRBV10-3,TRBJ2-3,many,TGTGCCATCAGTGAAAAGGGGGGGCACGCAGATACGCAGTATTTT,CAISEKGGHADTQYF
TRBD1,14,TRBV7-2,TRBJ2-7,many,TGTGCCAGCAGCATCGGGACAGGAACCTACGAGCAGTACTTC,CASSIGTGTYEQYF
NA,12,TRBV12-3/TRBV12-4,TRBJ1-4,NA,TGTGCCAGCAGTTTGACGTGGGAAAAACTGTTTTTT,CASSLTWEKLFF
TRBD2,16,TRBV29-1,TRBJ2-2,NA,TGCAGCGTCCGACGTAGCGGGAGGGCTAACACCGGGGAGCTGTTTTTT,CSVRRSGRANTGELFF
NA,11,TRBV3-1,TRBJ2-1,medium-sized,TGTGCCAGCAGCCAAGAGAGTGAGCAGTTCTTC,CASSQESEQFF
NA,19,TRBV27,TRBJ2-3,many,TGTGCCAGCAGTTTTGGGTCCGGGGGCGTCATCACCAGCACAGATACGCAGTATTTT,CASSFGSGGVITSTDTQYF
NA,18,TRBV4-2,TRBJ1-5,many,TGTGCCAGCAGCCAAAAGGTAAACCAAGGGATTAGCAATCAGCCCCAGCATTTT,CASSQKVNQGISNQPQHF